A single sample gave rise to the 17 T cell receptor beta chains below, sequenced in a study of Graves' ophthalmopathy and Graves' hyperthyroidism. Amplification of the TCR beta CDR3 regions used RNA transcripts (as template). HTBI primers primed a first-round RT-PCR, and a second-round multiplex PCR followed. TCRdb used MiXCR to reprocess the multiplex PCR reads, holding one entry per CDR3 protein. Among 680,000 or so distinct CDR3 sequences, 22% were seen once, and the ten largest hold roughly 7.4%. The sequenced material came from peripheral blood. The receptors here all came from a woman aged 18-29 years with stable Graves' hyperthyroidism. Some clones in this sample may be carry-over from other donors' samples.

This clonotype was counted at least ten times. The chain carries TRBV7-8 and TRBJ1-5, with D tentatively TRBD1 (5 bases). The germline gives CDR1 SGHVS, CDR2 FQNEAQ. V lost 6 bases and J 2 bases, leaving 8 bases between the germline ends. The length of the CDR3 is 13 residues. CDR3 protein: CASRGGGNQPQHF. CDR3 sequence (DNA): TGTGCCAGCAGGGGAGGGGGCAATCAGCCCCAGCATTTT. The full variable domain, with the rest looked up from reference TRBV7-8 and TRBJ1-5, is GAGVSQSPRYKVAKRGQDVALRCDPISGHVSLFWYQQALGQGPEFLTYFQNEAQLDKSGLPSDRFFAERPEGSVSTLKIQRTQQEDSAVYLCASRGGGNQPQHFGDGTRLSIL.

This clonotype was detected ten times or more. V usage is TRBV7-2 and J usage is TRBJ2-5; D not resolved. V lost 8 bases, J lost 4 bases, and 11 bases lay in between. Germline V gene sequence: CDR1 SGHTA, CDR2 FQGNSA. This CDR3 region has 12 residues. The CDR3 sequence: CASGESIETQYF. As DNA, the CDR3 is TGTGCCAGCGGAGAGAGTATAGAGACCCAGTACTTC.

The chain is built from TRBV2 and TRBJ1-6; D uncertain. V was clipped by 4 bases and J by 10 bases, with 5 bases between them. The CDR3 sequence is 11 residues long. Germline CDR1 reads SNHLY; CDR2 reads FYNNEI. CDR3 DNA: TGTGCCAGCAGTGGTACCTCACCCCTCCACTTT. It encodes CASSGTSPLHF. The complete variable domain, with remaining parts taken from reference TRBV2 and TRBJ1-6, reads EPEVTQTPSHQVTQMGQEVILRCVPISNHLYFYWYRQILGQKVEFLVSFYNNEISEKSEIFDDQFSVERPDGSNFTLKIRSTKLEDSAMYFCASSGTSPLHFGNGTRLTVT.

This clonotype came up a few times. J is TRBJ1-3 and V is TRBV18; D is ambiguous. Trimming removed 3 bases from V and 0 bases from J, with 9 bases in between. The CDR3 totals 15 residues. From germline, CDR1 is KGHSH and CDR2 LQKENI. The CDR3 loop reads CASSPLQGSGNTIYF. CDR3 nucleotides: TGTGCCAGCTCACCCCTACAAGGCTCTGGAAACACCATATATTTT.

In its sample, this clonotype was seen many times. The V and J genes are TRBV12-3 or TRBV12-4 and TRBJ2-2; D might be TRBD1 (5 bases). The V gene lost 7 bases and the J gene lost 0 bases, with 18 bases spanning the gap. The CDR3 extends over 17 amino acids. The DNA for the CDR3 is TGTGCCAGCAAAGGGGCCCCAGGCAGATCGAACACCGGGGAGCTGTTTTTT. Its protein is CASKGAPGRSNTGELFF.

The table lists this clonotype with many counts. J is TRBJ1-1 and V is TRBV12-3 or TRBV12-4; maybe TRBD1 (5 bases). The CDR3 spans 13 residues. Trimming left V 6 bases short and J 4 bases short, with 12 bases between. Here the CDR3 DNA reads TGTGCCAGCAGGTGGGCAGGGCGCACTGAAGCTTTCTTT. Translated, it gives CASRWAGRTEAFF.

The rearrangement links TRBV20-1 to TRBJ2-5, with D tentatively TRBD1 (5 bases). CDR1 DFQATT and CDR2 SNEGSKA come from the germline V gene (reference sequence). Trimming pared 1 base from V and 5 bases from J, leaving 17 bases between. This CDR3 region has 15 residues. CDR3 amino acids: CSARGLTIPGETQYF. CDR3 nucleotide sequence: TGCAGTGCTAGAGGGCTAACAATACCAGGGGAGACCCAGTACTTC.

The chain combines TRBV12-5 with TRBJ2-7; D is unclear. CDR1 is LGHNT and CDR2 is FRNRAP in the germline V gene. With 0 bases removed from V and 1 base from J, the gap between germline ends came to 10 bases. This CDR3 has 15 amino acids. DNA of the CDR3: TGTGCTAGTGGTTTGGTGGGGATTCCTTCCTACGAGCAGTACTTC. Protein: CASGLVGIPSYEQYF.

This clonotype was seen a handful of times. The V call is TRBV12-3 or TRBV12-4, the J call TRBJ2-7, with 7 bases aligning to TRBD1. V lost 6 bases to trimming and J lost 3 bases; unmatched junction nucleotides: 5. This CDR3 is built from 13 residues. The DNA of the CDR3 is TGTGCCAGCAGATCCACAGGGGACTACGAGCAGTACTTC. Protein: CASRSTGDYEQYF.

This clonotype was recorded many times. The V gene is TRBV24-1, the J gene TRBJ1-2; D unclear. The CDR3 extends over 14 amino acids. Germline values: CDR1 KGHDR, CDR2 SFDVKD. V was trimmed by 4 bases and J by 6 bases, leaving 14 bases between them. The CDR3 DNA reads TGTGCCACCAGTGAAGGACCTGGGTTAGATGGCTACACCTTC. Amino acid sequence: CATSEGPGLDGYTF.

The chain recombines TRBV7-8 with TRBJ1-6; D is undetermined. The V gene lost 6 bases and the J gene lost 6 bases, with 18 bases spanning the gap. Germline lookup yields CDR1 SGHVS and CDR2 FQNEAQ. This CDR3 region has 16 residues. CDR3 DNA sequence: TGTGCCAGCAGTGAAGCTGGAGCGTTTGGTAATTCACCCCTCCACTTT. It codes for CASSEAGAFGNSPLHF. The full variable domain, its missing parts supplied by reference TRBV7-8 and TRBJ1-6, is GAGVSQSPRYKVAKRGQDVALRCDPISGHVSLFWYQQALGQGPEFLTYFQNEAQLDKSGLPSDRFFAERPEGSVSTLKIQRTQQEDSAVYLCASSEAGAFGNSPLHFGNGTRLTVT.

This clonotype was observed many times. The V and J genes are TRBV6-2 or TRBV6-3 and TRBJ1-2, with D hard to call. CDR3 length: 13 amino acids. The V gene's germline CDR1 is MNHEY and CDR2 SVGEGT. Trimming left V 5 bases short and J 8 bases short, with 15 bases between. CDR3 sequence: CASSQNLRGGYTF. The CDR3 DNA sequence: TGTGCCAGCAGTCAAAACCTCCGCGGGGGCTACACCTTC.

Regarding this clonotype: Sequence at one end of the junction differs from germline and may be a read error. CDR3 sequence reads: CASSPPGQGSHEQYF. The CDR3 coding sequence is TGTGCCAGCTCACCCCCCGGACAGGGCTCCCACGAGCAGTACTTC. V gene TRBV18 combines with J gene TRBJ2-7; 8 bases align to TRBD1. Germline assignment: CDR1 KGHSH and CDR2 LQKENI. This CDR3 region has 15 residues. Based on the CDR3 plus reference TRBV18 and TRBJ2-7, the full variable domain is NAGVMQNPRHLVRRRGQEARLRCSPMKGHSHVYWYRQLPEEGLKFMVYLQKENIIDESGMPKERFSAEFPKEGPSILRIQQVVRGDSAAYFCASSPPGQGSHEQYFGPGTRLTVT.

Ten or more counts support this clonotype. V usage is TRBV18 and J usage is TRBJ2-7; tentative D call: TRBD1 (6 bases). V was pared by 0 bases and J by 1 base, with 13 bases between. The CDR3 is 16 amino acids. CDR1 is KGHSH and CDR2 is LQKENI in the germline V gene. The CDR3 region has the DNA TGTGCCAGCTCACCACCTCAACAGGGCCCATCCTACGAGCAGTACTTC. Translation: CASSPPQQGPSYEQYF.

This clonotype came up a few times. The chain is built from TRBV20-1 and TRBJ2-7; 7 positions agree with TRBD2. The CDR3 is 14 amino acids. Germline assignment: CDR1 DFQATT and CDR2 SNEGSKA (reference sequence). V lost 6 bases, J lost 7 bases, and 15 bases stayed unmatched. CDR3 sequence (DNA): TGCAGTGCCCCTCGCCCCGTTGGGGGGGGTGAGCAGTACTTC. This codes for CSAPRPVGGGEQYF.

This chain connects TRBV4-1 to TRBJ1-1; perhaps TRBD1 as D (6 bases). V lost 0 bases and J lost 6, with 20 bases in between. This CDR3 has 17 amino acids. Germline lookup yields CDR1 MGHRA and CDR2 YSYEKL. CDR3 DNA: TGCGCCAGCAGCCAAGATTCATTAGGGGGGCGCGTCGCTGAAGCTTTCTTT. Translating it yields CASSQDSLGGRVAEAFF.

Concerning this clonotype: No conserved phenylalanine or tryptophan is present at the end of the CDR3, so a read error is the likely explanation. The CDR3 reads CSATGQGDGYTV. CDR3 DNA sequence: TGCAGTGCGACGGGACAGGGGGATGGCTACACCGTC. The chain carries TRBV20-1 and TRBJ1-2, with 11 bases fitting TRBD1. The CDR3 runs 12 residues. The V segment lost 6 bases and the J segment 6 bases; nucleotides outside the gene matches: 3. Germline-derived CDR1 and CDR2 are DFQATT and SNEGSKA (reference sequence).